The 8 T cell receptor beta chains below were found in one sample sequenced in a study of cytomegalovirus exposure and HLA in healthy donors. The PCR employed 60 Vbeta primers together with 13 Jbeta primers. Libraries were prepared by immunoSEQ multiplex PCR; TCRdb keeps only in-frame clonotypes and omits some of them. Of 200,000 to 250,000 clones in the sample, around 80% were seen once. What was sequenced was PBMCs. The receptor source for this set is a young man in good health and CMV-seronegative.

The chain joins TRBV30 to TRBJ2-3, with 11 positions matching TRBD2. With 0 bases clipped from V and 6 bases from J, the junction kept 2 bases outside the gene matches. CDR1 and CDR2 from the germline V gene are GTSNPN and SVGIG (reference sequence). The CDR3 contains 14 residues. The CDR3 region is CAWSVLAGVDTQYF. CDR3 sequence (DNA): TGTGCCTGGAGTGTACTAGCGGGAGTGGATACGCAGTATTTT.

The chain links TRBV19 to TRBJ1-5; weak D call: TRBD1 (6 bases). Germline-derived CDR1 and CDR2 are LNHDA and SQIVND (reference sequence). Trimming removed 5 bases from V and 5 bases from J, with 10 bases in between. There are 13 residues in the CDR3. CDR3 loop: CASSRTGYQPQHF. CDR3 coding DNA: TGTGCCAGTAGTCGCACAGGGTATCAGCCCCAGCATTTT.

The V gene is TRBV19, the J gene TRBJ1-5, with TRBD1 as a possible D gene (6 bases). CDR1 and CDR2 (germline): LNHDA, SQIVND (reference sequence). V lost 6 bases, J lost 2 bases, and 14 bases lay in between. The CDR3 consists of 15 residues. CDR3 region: CASRGTGYGNQPQHF. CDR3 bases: TGTGCCAGTAGGGGAACAGGGTACGGCAATCAGCCCCAGCATTTT.

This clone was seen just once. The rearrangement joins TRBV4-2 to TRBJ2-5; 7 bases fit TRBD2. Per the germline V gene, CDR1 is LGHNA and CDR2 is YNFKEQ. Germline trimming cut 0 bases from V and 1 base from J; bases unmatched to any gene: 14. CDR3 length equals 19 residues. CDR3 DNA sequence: TGTGCCAGCAGCCAAGAGAACTTACGGCTAGCGGATTCCCAAGAGACCCAGTACTTC. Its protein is CASSQENLRLADSQETQYF.

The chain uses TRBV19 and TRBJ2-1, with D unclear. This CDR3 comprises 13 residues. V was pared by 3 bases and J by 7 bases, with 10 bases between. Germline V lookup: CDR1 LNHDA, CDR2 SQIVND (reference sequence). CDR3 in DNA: TGTGCCAGTAGTATTGTTTTCGGGAATGAGCAGTTCTTC. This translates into CASSIVFGNEQFF.

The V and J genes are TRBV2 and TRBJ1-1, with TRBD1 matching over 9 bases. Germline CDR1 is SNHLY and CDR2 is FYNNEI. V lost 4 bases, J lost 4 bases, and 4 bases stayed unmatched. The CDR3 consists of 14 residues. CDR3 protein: CASSGQGGSTEAFF. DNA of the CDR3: TGTGCCAGCAGTGGACAGGGGGGGAGCACTGAAGCTTTCTTT.

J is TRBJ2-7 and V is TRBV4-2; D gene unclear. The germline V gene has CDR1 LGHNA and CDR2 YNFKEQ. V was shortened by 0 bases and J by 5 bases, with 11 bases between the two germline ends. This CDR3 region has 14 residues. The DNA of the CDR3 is TGTGCCAGCAGCCAAGAGTGGCTAGTTAACGAGCAGTACTTC. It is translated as CASSQEWLVNEQYF.

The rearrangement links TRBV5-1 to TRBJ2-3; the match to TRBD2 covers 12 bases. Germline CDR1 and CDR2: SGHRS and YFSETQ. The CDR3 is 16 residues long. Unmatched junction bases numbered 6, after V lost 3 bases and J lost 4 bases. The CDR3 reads CASSSLTSGSADTQYF. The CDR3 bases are TGCGCCAGCAGCTCCCTGACTAGCGGGAGTGCAGATACGCAGTATTTT.